This note documents a single TCR beta chain sequence. This sample is part of a study of blood T cell repertoires in COVID-19. Across the whole study: Samples taken during acute and convalescent COVID-19 were collected in the United States, Italy and Spain. Sources were T cells, B-cell-depleted T cells, or PBMCs; the material itself was cDNA or gDNA.

The CDR3 consists of 17 residues. The germline V gene has CDR1 SGHRS and CDR2 YFSETQ. V gave up 4 bases and J gave up 0 bases; unmatched junction bases: 7. TCRdb keeps only in-frame clones here, not all; method: immunoSEQ multiplex PCR. The sample records about 260,000 clones, 75% to 90% being singletons. The sequencing sample was made of peripheral blood. This rearrangement joins TRBV5-1 to TRBJ2-6; 7 bases line up with TRBD1. The source of this sequence is a woman aged 40 to 50 who had recovered from COVID-19. CDR3 bases: TGCGCCAGCAGCCGGGACAGCCTAACCTCTGGGGCCAACGTCCTGACTTTC. It translates to CASSRDSLTSGANVLTF.